Following are 21 T cell receptor beta chains from one sample sequenced in a study of CD8+CD57+ T cells in acquired aplastic anemia (dated by TCRdb to 2016 to 2019). The patients picked for sequencing were ones in whom flow cytometry had shown an expansion of CD8+CD57+ cells. Sequencing was performed on an Illumina HiSeq 2000. TCR beta VDJ combination and CDR3 sequence profiling used genomic DNA as the template. The public sequencing data were trimmed at Q25 with fastp and processed into clonotypes with MiXCR by TCRdb, which kept only in-frame beta chains. Rows merge per CDR3 protein into single entries with the most common DNA and genes. This sample gives 130,000 or so distinct CDR3 sequences in total; under 60% of them show up just once. The ten largest clonotypes hold 29% of the sample. Sequenced: sorted CD4+, CD8+, or CD8+CD57+ T cells (not recorded which) from PBMCs. These receptor sequences come from a human donor with aplastic anemia.

This clonotype was seen repeatedly, ten times or more. The chain joins TRBV25-1 to TRBJ2-1; tentatively, D is TRBD2 (5 bases). V was trimmed by 7 bases and J by 2 bases, leaving 12 bases between them. Germline loops: CDR1 MGHDK, CDR2 SYGVNS. The CDR3 has 14 amino acids. The CDR3 DNA reads as TGTGCCAGCAAGGTGAGCGGAACCTACAATGAGCAGTTCTTC. This translates into CASKVSGTYNEQFF.

The chain combines TRBV7-2 with TRBJ2-1; the D is unclear. In germline, CDR1 is SGHTA, CDR2 FQGNSA. The CDR3 is 13 amino acids. V lost 5 bases, J lost 5 bases, and 10 bases lay in between. CDR3 DNA sequence: TGTGCCAGCAGCCCCGGGCCAGACAATGAGCAGTTCTTC. Translated: CASSPGPDNEQFF.

In this sample, this clonotype turned up many times. The chain couples TRBV29-1 to TRBJ2-4; possibly TRBD1 or TRBD2 for D (6 bases each). The germline V and J ends were trimmed by 3 bases and 5 bases, with 8 bases remaining between them. This CDR3 spans 12 amino acids. In germline, CDR1 is SQVTM, CDR2 ANQGSEA. The CDR3 coding sequence is TGCAGCGTTGATGGGGGGCAAAACATTCAGTACTTC. Translation: CSVDGGQNIQYF.

This clonotype was recorded many times. The V gene is TRBV6-1, the J gene TRBJ2-7; the D gene is possibly TRBD2 (6 bases). This CDR3 has 15 amino acids. The germline V gene encodes CDR1 MNHNS and CDR2 SASEGT. With 5 bases removed from V and 6 bases from J, the gap between germline ends came to 20 bases. CDR3 DNA: TGTGCCAGCAGTCCCCTAGCGTACAAAGGGATCGAGCAGTACTTC. This sequence encodes CASSPLAYKGIEQYF.

For the CDR3, the DNA is TGTGCCAGCAGCCCAAGGGGGGCCGGGTCCGGCTACACCTTC. This sequence encodes CASSPRGAGSGYTF. The V and J genes are TRBV14 and TRBJ1-2, with D maybe TRBD1 (6 bases). V was shortened by 4 bases and J by 8 bases, with 17 bases between the two germline ends. Germline V gene sequence: CDR1 SGHDN, CDR2 FVKESK. CDR3 length equals 14 residues.

The V gene is TRBV9, the J gene TRBJ2-3, with TRBD2 matching 7 bases. The CDR3 covers 15 residues. The V gene end was trimmed by 0 bases and the J gene end by 6 bases; junction bases not matched to a gene: 7. Looked up from germline, CDR1 is SGDLS and CDR2 is YYNGEE. CDR3 amino acids: CASSVVGREGDTQYF. The DNA of the CDR3 is TGTGCCAGCAGCGTAGTTGGTAGGGAGGGGGATACGCAGTATTTT.

The chain joins TRBV2 to TRBJ1-2, with TRBD1 matching over 8 bases. The CDR3 sequence is 14 residues long. Germline V CDR1 and CDR2: SNHLY, FYNNEI. With 5 bases clipped from V and 4 bases from J, the junction kept 6 bases outside the gene matches. The DNA of the CDR3 is TGTGCCAGCAGTTTATCGGGACAGGTCTATGGCTACACCTTC. As protein: CASSLSGQVYGYTF.

This clonotype was seen ten or more times. The chain joins TRBV7-9 to TRBJ2-3; TRBD2 matches at 13 bases. Trimming cost V 5 bases and J 1 base; bases outside gene matches: 9. The CDR3 spans 18 residues. Germline V CDR1 and CDR2: SEHNR, FQNEAQ (reference sequence). CDR3 sequence (DNA): TGTGCCAGCAGCACCGGGACTAGCGGGGATTTCGGCACAGATACGCAGTATTTT. Amino acids: CASSTGTSGDFGTDTQYF.

In this sample, this clonotype turned up a few times. The chain employs TRBV7-9 and TRBJ1-1; D is ambiguous. The CDR3 sequence is 13 residues long. Germline V gene sequence: CDR1 SEHNR, CDR2 FQNEAQ (reference sequence). Trimming took off 9 bases at V and 0 bases at J, with 11 bases between the two ends. CDR3 nucleotide sequence: TGTGCCAGTGACGGAAGCTTGAACACTGAAGCTTTCTTT. Encoded protein: CASDGSLNTEAFF.

With respect to this clonotype: The germline gene is not matched at one end of the junction; a read error may be the cause. The rearrangement joins TRBV6-5 to TRBJ1-6; D unclear. The CDR3 totals 16 residues. CDR1 is MNHEY, CDR2 SVGAGI, per germline. This CDR3 is CACSFRSPAKDSPPHF. The CDR3 nucleotides read TGTGCCTGCAGTTTCAGAAGTCCGGCGAAAGATTCACCCCCCCACTTT.

The chain carries TRBV15 and TRBJ2-1, with TRBD1 identical over 7 bases. The CDR3 contains 15 residues. The germline V gene has CDR1 LNHNV and CDR2 YYDKDF (reference sequence). Losses at the gene ends were 4 bases for V and 7 bases for J; bases not matched to a gene: 10. The chain's CDR3 is CATSKDRPQLNEQFF. CDR3 coding DNA: TGTGCCACCAGCAAGGACAGGCCTCAATTAAATGAGCAGTTCTTC.

This clonotype showed up just a few times. A much larger clone lies a single base off, so this may be a read error. The conserved phenylalanine or tryptophan normally closing the CDR3 is absent here, so this likely arose from a read error. Because the CDR3's place on the DNA is in doubt, the DNA is left out and the CDR3 is given as listed by TCRdb. This chain connects TRBV2 to TRBJ1-2. Germline loops: CDR1 SNHLY, CDR2 FYNNEI. Ends included, the CDR3 has 9 residues. CDR3 in amino acids: CASSERHIS.

This clonotype has at least ten counts. CDR3 loop: CASSLGGEEFGTEAFF. The CDR3 DNA follows: TGTGCCAGCAGCTTGGGCGGGGAGGAGTTTGGGACTGAAGCTTTCTTT. The chain links TRBV5-5 to TRBJ1-1; D remains ambiguous. V was clipped by 0 bases and J by 5 bases, with 17 bases between them. The CDR3 covers 16 residues. In germline, CDR1 is SGHKS, CDR2 YYEKEE (reference sequence).

This chain's CDR3 is CASSLGQRDEKLFF. The DNA for the CDR3 is TGCGCCAGCAGCTTGGGACAGAGAGATGAAAAACTGTTTTTT. The V call is TRBV5-1, the J call TRBJ1-4; TRBD1 might be the D (5 bases). V lost 0 bases and J lost 6, with 9 bases in between. The CDR3 is 14 residues long. Germline CDR1 is SGHRS and CDR2 is YFSETQ.

The chain combines TRBV6-5 with TRBJ1-1, with a weak D call TRBD1 (5 bases). Trimming took 4 bases from V and 2 from J, leaving 14 bases between them. Looked up from germline, CDR1 is MNHEY and CDR2 is SVGAGI. This CDR3 spans 15 amino acids. The CDR3 region is CASSSGTIGNTEAFF. The CDR3 DNA sequence: TGTGCCAGCAGTTCCGGGACTATAGGAAACACTGAAGCTTTCTTT.

V usage is TRBV3-1 and J usage is TRBJ2-3; possible D gene TRBD2, 6 bases. V was clipped by 1 base and J by 1 base, with 9 bases between them. Germline V gives CDR1 LGHDT, CDR2 YNNKEL (reference sequence). The length of the CDR3 is 15 residues. CDR3 in amino acids: CASSQGLARTDTQYF. The CDR3 DNA follows: TGTGCCAGCAGCCAAGGGCTAGCGCGCACAGATACGCAGTATTTT.

This chain connects TRBV7-6 to TRBJ2-7; TRBD1 matches at 8 bases. After removal of 5 bases from V and 4 bases from J, the junction contained 4 bases not matched to a gene. This CDR3 has 13 residues. CDR1 is SGHVS, CDR2 FNYEAQ, per germline. This CDR3 is CASSRRQGYEQYF. In nucleotides, the CDR3 is TGTGCCAGCAGCCGGAGACAGGGGTACGAGCAGTACTTC. The complete variable domain, with remaining parts taken from reference TRBV7-6 and TRBJ2-7, reads GAGVSQSPRYKVTKRGQDVALRCDPISGHVSLYWYRQALGQGPEFLTYFNYEAQQDKSGLPNDRFSAERPEGSISTLTIQRTEQRDSAMYRCASSRRQGYEQYFGPGTRLTVT.

The genes are TRBV13 and TRBJ1-6, with D possibly matching TRBD1 (5 bases). The CDR3 extends over 14 amino acids. V was trimmed by 5 bases and J by 7 bases, leaving 12 bases between them. Germline V lookup: CDR1 PRHDT, CDR2 FYEKMQ (reference sequence). Here the CDR3 reads CASSTGTGNSPLHF. CDR3 nucleotides: TGTGCCAGCAGCACCGGGACGGGGAATTCACCCCTCCACTTT.

This clonotype has just a few counts. The chain joins TRBV19 to TRBJ2-6, with D perhaps being TRBD1 or TRBD2 (5 bases each). This CDR3 has 15 amino acids. Germline V gives CDR1 LNHDA, CDR2 SQIVND (reference sequence). Trimming left V 9 bases short and J 0 bases short, with 12 bases between. The CDR3 protein is CASRDPRSGANVLTF. Here the CDR3 DNA reads TGTGCCAGCAGGGACCCTCGCTCTGGGGCCAACGTCCTGACTTTC. Full variable domain (missing parts from reference TRBV19 and TRBJ2-6): DGGITQSPKYLFRKEGQNVTLSCEQNLNHDAMYWYRQDPGQGLRLIYYSQIVNDFQKGDIAEGYSVSREKKESFPLTVTSAQKNPTAFYLCASRDPRSGANVLTFGAGSRLTVL.

This clonotype was counted ten times or more. DNA of the CDR3: TGTGCCAGCAGCTGGGGGGTGGGGACTAGCGGGGGCCGCCTTCCCCATGAGCAGTTCTTC. Protein: CASSWGVGTSGGRLPHEQFF. The chain links TRBV5-4 to TRBJ2-1, with 14 positions matching TRBD2. This CDR3 has 20 amino acids. CDR1 is SGHNT and CDR2 is YYREEE in the germline V gene (reference sequence). Germline trimming cut 3 bases from V and 8 bases from J; bases unmatched to any gene: 19.

The chain recombines TRBV10-3 with TRBJ1-6; 7 bases align to TRBD1. The CDR3 consists of 15 residues. The J segment lost 8 bases and the V segment lost 7 bases, leaving 11 bases of the junction unmatched. Germline CDR1 is ENHRY and CDR2 is SYGVKD. DNA for the CDR3: TGTGCCATCACCTCAGGGGGAATGGATCATTCACCCCTCCACTTT. Its protein is CAITSGGMDHSPLHF.